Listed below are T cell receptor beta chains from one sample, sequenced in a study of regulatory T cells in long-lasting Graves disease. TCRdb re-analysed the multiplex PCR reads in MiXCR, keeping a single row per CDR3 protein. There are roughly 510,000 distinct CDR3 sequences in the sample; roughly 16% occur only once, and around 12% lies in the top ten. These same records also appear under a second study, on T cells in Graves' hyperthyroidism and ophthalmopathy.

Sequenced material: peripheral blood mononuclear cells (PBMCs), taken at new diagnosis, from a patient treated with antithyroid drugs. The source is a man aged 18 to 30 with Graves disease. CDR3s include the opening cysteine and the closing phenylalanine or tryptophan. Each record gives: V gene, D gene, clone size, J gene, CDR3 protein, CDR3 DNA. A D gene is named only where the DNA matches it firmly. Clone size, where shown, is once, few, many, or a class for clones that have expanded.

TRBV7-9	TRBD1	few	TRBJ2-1	CASSSHNKTGKKQFF	TGTGCCAGCAGCTCACATAATAAGACAGGGAAAAAGCAGTTCTTC
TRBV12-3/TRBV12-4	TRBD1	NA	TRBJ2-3	CASSFETGKTDTQYF	TGTGCCAGCAGTTTCGAGACAGGGAAGACAGATACGCAGTATTTT
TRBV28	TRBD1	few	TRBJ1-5	CASSTTPITLTGGYSNQPQHF	TGTGCCAGCAGTACAACCCCGATAACCCTGACAGGGGGCTATAGCAATCAGCCCCAGCATTTT
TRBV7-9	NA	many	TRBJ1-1	CASSLDGGGNTEAFF	TGTGCCAGCAGCTTAGATGGAGGGGGGAACACTGAAGCTTTCTTT
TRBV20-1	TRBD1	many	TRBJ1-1	CSARDWGQGNTEAFF	TGCAGTGCTAGAGATTGGGGACAGGGGAACACTGAAGCTTTCTTT
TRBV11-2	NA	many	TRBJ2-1	CASSRRGLREQFF	TGTGCCAGCAGCCGAAGGGGGTTACGGGAGCAGTTCTTC
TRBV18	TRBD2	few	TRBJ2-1	CASSGTVAGAYNEQFF	TGTGCCAGCTCAGGCACGGTAGCGGGAGCCTACAATGAGCAGTTCTTC
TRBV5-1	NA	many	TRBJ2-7	CASSFTETEQYF	TGCGCCAGCAGCTTCACAGAGACCGAGCAGTACTTC
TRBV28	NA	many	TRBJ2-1	CASSWSVDEQFF	TGTGCCAGCAGTTGGTCGGTGGATGAGCAGTTCTTC
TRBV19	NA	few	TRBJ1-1	CAGTPLPPGKNTEAFF	TGTGCCGGTACCCCACTCCCCCCGGGGAAGAACACTGAAGCTTTCTTT
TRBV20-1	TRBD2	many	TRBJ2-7	CSARPGTSGGEQYF	TGCAGTGCTAGACCCGGGACTAGCGGCGGCGAGCAGTACTTC
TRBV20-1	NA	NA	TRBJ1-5	CSARGGEGPQHF	TGCAGTGCTAGAGGAGGGGAAGGGCCCCAGCATTTT
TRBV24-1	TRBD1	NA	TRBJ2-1	CATGDPRQGSNEQFF	TGTGCCACCGGTGACCCCAGACAGGGTTCGAATGAGCAGTTCTTC
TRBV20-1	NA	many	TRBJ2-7	CSVSSALSRDYEQYF	TGCAGTGTTTCCAGTGCATTATCCCGGGACTACGAGCAGTACTTC
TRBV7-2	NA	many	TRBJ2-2	CASSVNTGELFF	TGTGCCAGCAGTGTTAACACCGGGGAGCTGTTTTTT
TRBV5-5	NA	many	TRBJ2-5	CASSHDGQRETQYF	TGTGCCAGCAGCCATGACGGACAGAGGGAGACCCAGTACTTC
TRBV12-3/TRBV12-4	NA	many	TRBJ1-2	CASTDGDYGYTF	TGTGCCAGCACGGACGGAGACTATGGCTACACCTTC
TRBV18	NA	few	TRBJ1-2	CASSMGANYGYTF	TGTGCCAGCTCAATGGGGGCTAACTATGGCTACACCTTC
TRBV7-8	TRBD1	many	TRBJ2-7	CASSRGQGASAYEQYF	TGTGCCAGCAGCCGCGGACAGGGGGCGAGCGCCTACGAGCAGTACTTC
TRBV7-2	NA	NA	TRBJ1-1	CASSPRVTRLATEAFF	TGTGCCAGCAGTCCCCGGGTGACGAGGTTGGCCACTGAAGCTTTCTTT
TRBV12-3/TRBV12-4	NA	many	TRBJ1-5	CASSLGGAFSNQPQHF	TGTGCCAGCAGCCTTGGGGGGGCCTTCAGCAATCAGCCCCAGCATTTT
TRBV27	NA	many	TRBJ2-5	CASSPLRLARTVGQETQYF	TGTGCCAGCAGTCCCCTGCGGCTAGCCAGAACCGTAGGCCAAGAGACCCAGTACTTC
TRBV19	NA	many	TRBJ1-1	CASIGRNTEAFF	TGTGCCAGCATAGGCAGGAACACTGAAGCTTTCTTT
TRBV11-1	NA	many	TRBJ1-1	CASSLRENTEAFF	TGTGCCAGCAGCTTAAGAGAGAACACTGAAGCTTTCTTT
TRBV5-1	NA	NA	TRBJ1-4	CASSLGVAEKLFF	TGCGCCAGCAGCTTGGGGGTGGCAGAAAAACTGTTTTTT
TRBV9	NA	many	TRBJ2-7	CASSVGQSSYEQYF	TGTGCCAGCAGCGTAGGGCAGAGCTCCTACGAGCAGTACTTC
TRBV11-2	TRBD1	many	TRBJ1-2	CASSRANDRVYGYTF	TGTGCCAGCAGCCGAGCTAACGACAGGGTCTATGGCTACACCTTC
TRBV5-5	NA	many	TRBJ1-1	CASSFGPNTEAFF	TGTGCCAGCAGCTTCGGCCCGAACACTGAAGCTTTCTTT
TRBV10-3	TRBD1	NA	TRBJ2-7	CATKDRAYEQYF	TGTGCCACCAAAGACAGGGCCTACGAGCAGTACTTC
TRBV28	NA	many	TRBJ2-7	CASSLGQATYEQYF	TGTGCCAGCAGTTTAGGGCAGGCGACCTACGAGCAGTACTTC
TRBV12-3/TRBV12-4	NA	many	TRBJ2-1	CASSHGTAEQFF	TGTGCCAGCAGTCACGGGACCGCAGAGCAGTTCTTC
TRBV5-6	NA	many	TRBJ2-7	CASSLLRGSYEQYF	TGTGCCAGCAGCTTGTTAAGGGGATCCTACGAGCAGTACTTC
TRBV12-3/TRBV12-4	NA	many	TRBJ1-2	CASSGYANYGYTF	TGTGCCAGCAGTGGATACGCGAATTATGGCTACACCTTC
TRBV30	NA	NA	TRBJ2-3	CAWNLRGTDTQYF	TGTGCCTGGAATCTTAGGGGGACAGATACGCAGTATTTT
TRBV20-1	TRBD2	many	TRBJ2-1	CSASLSPTSGVNEQFF	TGCAGTGCTAGCCTAAGCCCGACTAGCGGGGTAAATGAGCAGTTCTTC
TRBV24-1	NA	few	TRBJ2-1	CATSDELVTYNEQFF	TGTGCCACCAGTGATGAATTGGTGACCTACAATGAGCAGTTCTTC
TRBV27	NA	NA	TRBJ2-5	CASGLWGAGETQYF	TGTGCCAGCGGGTTGTGGGGGGCGGGAGAGACCCAGTACTTC
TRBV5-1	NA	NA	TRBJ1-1	CASSFWDTNTEAFF	TGTGCCAGCAGCTTTTGGGACACGAACACTGAAGCTTTCTTT
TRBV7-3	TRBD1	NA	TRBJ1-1	CASTAGGLNTEAFF	TGTGCCAGCACCGCAGGGGGTTTGAACACTGAAGCTTTCTTT
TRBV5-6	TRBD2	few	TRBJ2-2	CASSGAGRRTGELFF	TGTGCCAGCAGCGGGGCCGGGAGGAGGACCGGGGAGCTGTTTTTT
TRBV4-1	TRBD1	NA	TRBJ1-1	CASSQPHRGQNTEAFF	TGCGCCAGCAGCCAACCGCACAGGGGACAGAACACTGAAGCTTTCTTT